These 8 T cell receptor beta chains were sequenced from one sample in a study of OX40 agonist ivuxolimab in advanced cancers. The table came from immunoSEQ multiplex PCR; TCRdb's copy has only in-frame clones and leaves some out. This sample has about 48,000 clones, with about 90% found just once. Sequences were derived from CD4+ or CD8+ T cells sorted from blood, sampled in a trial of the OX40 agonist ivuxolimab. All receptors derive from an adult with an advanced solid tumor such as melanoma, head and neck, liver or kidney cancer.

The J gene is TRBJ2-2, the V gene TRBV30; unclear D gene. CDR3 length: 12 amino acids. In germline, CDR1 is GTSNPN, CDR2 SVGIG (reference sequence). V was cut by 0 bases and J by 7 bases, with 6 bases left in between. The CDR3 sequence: CAWSVGGGELFF. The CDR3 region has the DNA TGTGCCTGGAGTGTGGGTGGCGGGGAGCTGTTTTTT.

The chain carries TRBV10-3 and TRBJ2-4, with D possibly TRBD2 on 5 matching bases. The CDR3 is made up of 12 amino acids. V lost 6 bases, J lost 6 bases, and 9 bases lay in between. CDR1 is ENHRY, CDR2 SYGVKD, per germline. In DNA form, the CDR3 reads TGTGCCATCAGCCCGGACTTAAACATTCAGTACTTC. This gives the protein CAISPDLNIQYF.

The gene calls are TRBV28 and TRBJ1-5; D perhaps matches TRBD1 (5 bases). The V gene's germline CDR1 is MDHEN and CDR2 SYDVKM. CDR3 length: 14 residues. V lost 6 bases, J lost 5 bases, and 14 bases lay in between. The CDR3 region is CASSLGVGHQPQHF. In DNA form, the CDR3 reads TGTGCCAGCAGCCTAGGGGTGGGCCATCAGCCCCAGCATTTT. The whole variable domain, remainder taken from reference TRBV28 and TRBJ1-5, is DVKVTQSSRYLVKRTGEKVFLECVQDMDHENMFWYRQDPGLGLRLIYFSYDVKMKEKGDIPEGYSVSREKKERFSLILESASTNQTSMYLCASSLGVGHQPQHFGDGTRLSIL.

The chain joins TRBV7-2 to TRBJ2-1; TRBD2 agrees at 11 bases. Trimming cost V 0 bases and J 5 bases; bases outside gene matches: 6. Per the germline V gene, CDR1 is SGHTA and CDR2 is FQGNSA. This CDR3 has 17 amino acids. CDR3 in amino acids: CASSLAWTSGYNNEQFF. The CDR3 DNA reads TGTGCCAGCAGCTTAGCGTGGACTAGCGGGTATAACAATGAGCAGTTCTTC.

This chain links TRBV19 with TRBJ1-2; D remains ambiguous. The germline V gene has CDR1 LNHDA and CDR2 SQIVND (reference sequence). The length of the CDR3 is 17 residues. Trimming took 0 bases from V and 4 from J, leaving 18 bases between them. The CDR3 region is CASSIEATTDASYGYTF. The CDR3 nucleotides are TGTGCCAGTAGTATAGAGGCGACAACCGACGCCTCCTATGGCTACACCTTC.

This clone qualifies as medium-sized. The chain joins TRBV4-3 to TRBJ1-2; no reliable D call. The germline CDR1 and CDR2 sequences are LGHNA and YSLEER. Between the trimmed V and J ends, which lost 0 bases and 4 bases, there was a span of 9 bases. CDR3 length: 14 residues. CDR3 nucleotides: TGCGCCAGCAGCCAAGATTGGAGTATCTATGGCTACACCTTC. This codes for CASSQDWSIYGYTF.

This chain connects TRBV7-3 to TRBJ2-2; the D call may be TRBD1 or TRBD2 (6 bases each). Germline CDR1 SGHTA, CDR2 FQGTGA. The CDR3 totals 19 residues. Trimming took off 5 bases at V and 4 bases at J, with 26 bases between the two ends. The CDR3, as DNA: TGTGCCAGCAGCCCATCTTGGTTTGGGGGGCACGAAACCACCGGGGAGCTGTTTTTT. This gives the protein CASSPSWFGGHETTGELFF.

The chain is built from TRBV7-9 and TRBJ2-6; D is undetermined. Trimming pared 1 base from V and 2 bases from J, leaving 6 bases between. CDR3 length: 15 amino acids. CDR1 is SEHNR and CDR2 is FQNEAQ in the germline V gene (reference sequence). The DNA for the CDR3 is TGTGCCAGCAGCTTAGGGTGGGCTGGGGCCAACGTCCTGACTTTC. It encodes CASSLGWAGANVLTF.